The 22 T cell receptor beta chains below all came from one sample that was sequenced in a study of blood T cell repertoires in COVID-19. Assay: immunoSEQ multiplex PCR; the TCRdb copy retains only in-frame clones and omits some. The profile covers around 370,000 clones, with approximately 90% appearing a single time and less than 1.5% taken by the ten largest. Material: PBMCs or T cells enriched from blood (not recorded which). The receptors here all came from a woman under 30 who had recovered from COVID-19.

The J gene is TRBJ1-2, the V gene TRBV28; a weak D match, TRBD1 (5 bases). CDR3 length: 16 residues. Between the trimmed V and J ends, which lost 5 bases and 4 bases, there was a span of 20 bases. Germline values: CDR1 MDHEN, CDR2 SYDVKM. CDR3 nucleotides: TGTGCCAGCAGTCCTCCGCCCCCAGGGCAGGGCTATGGCTACACCTTC. Translating it yields CASSPPPPGQGYGYTF.

The V gene is TRBV18, the J gene TRBJ1-5; 9 bases are a match to TRBD1. The CDR3 loop spans 18 amino acids. J lost 0 bases, V lost 5 bases, and 11 bases had no gene match. In germline, CDR1 is KGHSH, CDR2 LQKENI. CDR3: CASSSAGTGPYSNQPQHF. The CDR3 DNA is TGTGCCAGCTCATCCGCCGGGACAGGGCCGTATAGCAATCAGCCCCAGCATTTT.

This sequence joins TRBV29-1 and TRBJ2-3, with 11 bases lining up with TRBD1. Germline loops: CDR1 SQVTM, CDR2 ANQGSEA. This CDR3 has 14 residues. The V segment lost 5 bases and the J segment 4 bases; nucleotides outside the gene matches: 5. The CDR3 loop is CSVRTGGAADTQYF. The CDR3 DNA is TGCAGCGTTCGGACAGGGGGCGCGGCAGATACGCAGTATTTT.

The chain links TRBV15 to TRBJ2-5; D perhaps matches TRBD1 (6 bases). V was trimmed by 1 base and J by 3 bases, leaving 18 bases between them. Germline V CDR1 and CDR2: LNHNV, YYDKDF (reference sequence). This CDR3 has 17 amino acids. In DNA, the CDR3 is TGTGCCACCAGCAGAGCGGAGTTGGACAGCGATAAAGAGACCCAGTACTTC. Translating it yields CATSRAELDSDKETQYF. Full variable domain (rest looked up from reference TRBV15 and TRBJ2-5): DAMVIQNPRYQVTQFGKPVTLSCSQTLNHNVMYWYQQKSSQAPKLLFHYYDKDFNNEADTPDNFQSRRPNTSFCFLDIRSPGLGDTAMYLCATSRAELDSDKETQYFGPGTRLLVL.

This sequence joins TRBV30 and TRBJ1-3; D ambiguous. Germline V CDR1 and CDR2: GTSNPN, SVGIG (reference sequence). The CDR3 contains 12 residues. Trimming removed 1 base at V and 3 bases at J, with 4 bases between. Here the CDR3 reads CAWSAVGNTIYF. DNA of the CDR3: TGTGCCTGGAGTGCGGTTGGAAACACCATATATTTT.

The J gene is TRBJ1-1, the V gene TRBV4-1; TRBD1 might be the D (5 bases). Trimming removed 1 base at V and 1 base at J, with 10 bases between. CDR1 and CDR2 from the germline V gene are MGHRA and YSYEKL. This CDR3 has 15 amino acids. The CDR3 DNA follows: TGCGCCAGCAGCCAAGTTCATCAGGGGAACACTGAAGCTTTCTTT. This encodes CASSQVHQGNTEAFF.

The chain uses TRBV5-1 and TRBJ1-2; 7 positions match TRBD1. Germline values: CDR1 SGHRS, CDR2 YFSETQ. This CDR3 spans 14 amino acids. V lost 5 bases, J lost 4 bases, and 8 bases stayed unmatched. CDR3 sequence: CASSIQGSSYGYTF. DNA of the CDR3: TGCGCCAGCAGTATACAGGGGAGCTCCTATGGCTACACCTTC.

The chain employs TRBV21-1 and TRBJ2-1; TRBD2 was called by the table and not checked on the DNA. TRBV21-1 is a pseudogene locus. CDR3 size: 20 residues. The CDR3 DNA sequence: TGTGCCAGCAGCAGGAAGAGGACTAGCGGGGAACCCACCGAATACAATGAGCAGTTCTTC. It is translated as CASSRKRTSGEPTEYNEQFF.

J is TRBJ1-1 and V is TRBV5-4; the D gene is possibly TRBD1 (5 bases). The CDR3 is made up of 12 amino acids. V was pared by 0 bases and J by 10 bases, with 10 bases between. The germline CDR1 and CDR2 sequences are SGHNT and YYREEE (reference sequence). The CDR3 here is CASSLDAQGAFF. The CDR3 coding sequence is TGTGCCAGCAGCTTGGATGCTCAGGGAGCTTTCTTT.

The J gene is TRBJ1-5, the V gene TRBV11-1; a weak D match, TRBD1 (5 bases). This CDR3 has 13 amino acids. The V end was cut by 5 bases, the J end by 5 bases, with 10 bases between. Germline-derived CDR1 and CDR2 are SGHAT and FQDESV (reference sequence). This CDR3 is CASSRQRDQPQHF. DNA for the CDR3: TGTGCCAGCAGCCGACAGCGAGATCAGCCCCAGCATTTT.

This chain links TRBV6-5 with TRBJ1-1; the match to TRBD1 covers 10 bases. V was pared by 7 bases and J by 4 bases, with 6 bases of the junction left unmatched. The CDR3 is 14 residues long. CDR1 MNHEY and CDR2 SVGAGI come from the germline V gene. Here the CDR3 reads CASKTGGAGTEAFF. CDR3 DNA sequence: TGTGCCAGCAAGACAGGGGGCGCGGGCACTGAAGCTTTCTTT.

The rearrangement links TRBV2 to TRBJ2-2; 7 bases are shared with TRBD1. Trimming removed 3 bases from V and 2 bases from J; junction bases left unmatched: 12. The CDR3 length is 18 residues. Germline V gene data show CDR1 as SNHLY and CDR2 as FYNNEI. CDR3 DNA: TGTGCCAGCAGTGAGGATTTCAGGGACAGCCTTAACACCGGGGAGCTGTTTTTT. It encodes CASSEDFRDSLNTGELFF.

The CDR3 here is CASSATRGELFF. Here the CDR3 DNA reads TGTGCCAGCAGCGCCACCCGGGGGGAGCTGTTTTTT. J is TRBJ2-2 and V is TRBV5-4; D unresolved. Trimming removed 4 bases at V and 8 bases at J, with 9 bases between. The germline V gene encodes CDR1 SGHNT and CDR2 YYREEE (reference sequence). The CDR3 runs to 12 residues.

The chain links TRBV4-2 to TRBJ2-1; D is unresolved. V dropped 0 bases and J dropped 9 bases, with 12 bases sitting between them. Germline V gives CDR1 LGHNA, CDR2 YNFKEQ. The CDR3 covers 14 residues. The DNA of the CDR3 is TGTGCCAGCAGCCAAGATCTAATGGCGGCTGAGCAGTTCTTC. It specifies CASSQDLMAAEQFF.

The chain employs TRBV19 and TRBJ2-7; D unresolved. The V end was cut by 6 bases, the J end by 3 bases, with 21 bases between. CDR3 size: 16 residues. CDR1 and CDR2 from the germline V gene are LNHDA and SQIVND (reference sequence). For the CDR3, the DNA is TGTGCCAGTAGCCCGACCAAGTGGGCTGTGGACTACGAGCAGTACTTC. Translating gives CASSPTKWAVDYEQYF.

The CDR3 spells CASSPPTGTSSYEQYF. The CDR3 DNA follows: TGTGCCAGCTCACCACCGACAGGGACTTCCTCCTACGAGCAGTACTTC. This chain links TRBV18 with TRBJ2-7; tentative D call: TRBD1 (7 bases). Trimming pared 0 bases from V and 0 bases from J, leaving 12 bases between. Germline CDR1 KGHSH, CDR2 LQKENI. The CDR3 is made up of 16 amino acids. Using reference TRBV18 and TRBJ2-7 for the parts outside the CDR3, the full variable domain is NAGVMQNPRHLVRRRGQEARLRCSPMKGHSHVYWYRQLPEEGLKFMVYLQKENIIDESGMPKERFSAEFPKEGPSILRIQQVVRGDSAAYFCASSPPTGTSSYEQYFGPGTRLTVT.

The chain uses TRBV28 and TRBJ1-5, with D perhaps matching TRBD1 (5 bases). Germline CDR1 reads MDHEN; CDR2 reads SYDVKM. The CDR3 is 14 amino acids. V lost 3 bases and J 1 base, leaving 7 bases between the germline ends. The CDR3 nucleotides are TGTGCCAGCAGTTTGGGGGGAAGCAATCAGCCCCAGCATTTT. Residues: CASSLGGSNQPQHF.

For the CDR3, the DNA is TGTGCCAGCAGCCACCCCCCGACAGGGATTCGATACGAGCAGTACTTC. Amino acids: CASSHPPTGIRYEQYF. The chain carries TRBV14 and TRBJ2-7; TRBD1 agrees at 7 bases. Germline-derived CDR1 and CDR2 are SGHDN and FVKESK. The trim removed 3 bases at V and 4 bases at J, leaving 12 bases unmatched. The CDR3 contains 16 residues. Filled out from reference TRBV14 and TRBJ2-7, the complete variable domain reads EAGVTQFPSHSVIEKGQTVTLRCDPISGHDNLYWYRRVMGKEIKFLLHFVKESKQDESGMPNNRFLAERTGGTYSTLKVQPAELEDSGVYFCASSHPPTGIRYEQYFGPGTRLTVT.

The chain is built from TRBV19 and TRBJ1-5; no clear D gene. In germline, CDR1 is LNHDA, CDR2 SQIVND (reference sequence). This CDR3 comprises 15 residues. The germline V and J ends were trimmed by 11 bases and 2 bases, with 19 bases remaining between them. CDR3 sequence: CAASVGLWGNQPQHF. CDR3 DNA: TGTGCCGCGTCGGTCGGACTATGGGGCAATCAGCCCCAGCATTTT. Using reference TRBV19 and TRBJ1-5 for the parts outside the CDR3, the full variable domain is DGGITQSPKYLFRKEGQNVTLSCEQNLNHDAMYWYRQDPGQGLRLIYYSQIVNDFQKGDIAEGYSVSREKKESFPLTVTSAQKNPTAFYLCAASVGLWGNQPQHFGDGTRLSIL.

The chain combines TRBV2 with TRBJ1-4; maybe TRBD1 (6 bases). The CDR3 totals 14 residues. The V gene's germline CDR1 is SNHLY and CDR2 FYNNEI. The V gene lost 3 bases and the J gene lost 4 bases, with 9 bases spanning the gap. This CDR3 reads CASSEGGRNEKLFF. CDR3 in DNA: TGTGCCAGCAGTGAGGGGGGGCGTAATGAAAAACTGTTTTTT.

The V gene is TRBV29-1, the J gene TRBJ2-7; no clear D gene. The length of the CDR3 is 12 residues. Germline V lookup: CDR1 SQVTM, CDR2 ANQGSEA. V was cut by 5 bases and J by 0 bases, with 8 bases left in between. The CDR3 DNA sequence: TGCAGCGTTTCACCGAGCTCCTACGAGCAGTACTTC. Translated: CSVSPSSYEQYF.

The rearrangement uses TRBV6-5 and TRBJ1-5; D possibly corresponds to TRBD1 (6 bases). There are 15 residues in the CDR3. Germline V CDR1 and CDR2: MNHEY, SVGAGI. V lost 6 bases to trimming and J lost 1 base, with 13 bases between them. The DNA for the CDR3 is TGTGCCAGCAGGGATACAGGGCCAAGCAATCAGCCCCAGCATTTT. It translates to CASRDTGPSNQPQHF.